One and the same sample provided the 8 T cell receptor beta chains below, sequenced in a study of control samples from healthy donors and cancer patients. The assay was immunoSEQ multiplex PCR, and TCRdb's table has in-frame clones only and misses some. The sample has a few hundred thousand clones, 75% to 95% seen once. The sample comprised PBMCs. The receptors derive from a man in his forties or fifties with head and neck cancer.

This clone has a single count. The chain carries TRBV5-1 and TRBJ2-2, with D maybe TRBD1 (6 bases). V was clipped by 8 bases and J by 4 bases, with 18 bases between them. The CDR3 is made up of 15 amino acids. The V gene's germline CDR1 is SGHRS and CDR2 YFSETQ. CDR3 sequence reads: CASTPLGALTGELFF. The DNA for the CDR3 is TGCGCCAGTACTCCCTTGGGGGCCCTCACCGGGGAGCTGTTTTTT.

The chain employs TRBV19 and TRBJ2-7, with 7 bases fitting TRBD1. After removal of 6 bases from V and 4 bases from J, the junction contained 6 bases not matched to a gene. There are 13 residues in the CDR3. Germline-derived CDR1 and CDR2 are LNHDA and SQIVND (reference sequence). The CDR3: CASRPGTAYEQYF. CDR3 in DNA: TGTGCCAGTAGGCCCGGGACAGCATACGAGCAGTACTTC.

The chain is built from TRBV5-1 and TRBJ1-2; D call uncertain. There are 15 residues in the CDR3. The germline V and J ends were trimmed by 0 bases and 7 bases, with 16 bases remaining between them. Germline lookup yields CDR1 SGHRS and CDR2 YFSETQ. The CDR3 spells CASSLESLGERGYTF. CDR3 sequence (DNA): TGCGCCAGCAGCTTGGAAAGTCTCGGGGAACGTGGCTACACCTTC. Full variable domain (missing parts from reference TRBV5-1 and TRBJ1-2): KAGVTQTPRYLIKTRGQQVTLSCSPISGHRSVSWYQQTPGQGLQFLFEYFSETQRNKGNFPGRFSGRQFSNSRSEMNVSTLELGDSALYLCASSLESLGERGYTFGSGTRLTVV.

This chain joins TRBV2 and TRBJ2-3; maybe TRBD1 (5 bases). Germline lookup yields CDR1 SNHLY and CDR2 FYNNEI. The V gene lost 8 bases and the J gene lost 6 bases, with 15 bases spanning the gap. The CDR3 has 13 amino acids. Here the CDR3 reads CASWGWRVDTQYF. In DNA, the CDR3 is TGTGCCAGCTGGGGCTGGCGCGTTGATACGCAGTATTTT.

The chain recombines TRBV5-5 with TRBJ2-3; D is tentatively TRBD1 or TRBD2 (5 bases each). CDR3 length equals 16 residues. Between the trimmed V and J ends, which lost 4 bases and 6 bases, there was a span of 21 bases. Germline V gene lookup returns CDR1 SGHKS and CDR2 YYEKEE (reference sequence). CDR3 DNA sequence: TGTGCCAGCAGCCCTAGACGGGACGAGGTTGCGGATACGCAGTATTTT. This gives the protein CASSPRRDEVADTQYF.

The rearrangement joins TRBV29-1 to TRBJ2-4; D gene ambiguous. The V end lost 7 bases, the J end lost 6 bases, and 16 bases lay between the germline ends. The germline CDR1 and CDR2 sequences are SQVTM and ANQGSEA. The CDR3 extends over 13 amino acids. As DNA, the CDR3 is TGCAGCGCCTATCAAGGGTACGGAAACATTCAGTACTTC. It translates to CSAYQGYGNIQYF.

The chain links TRBV7-9 to TRBJ1-2; maybe TRBD1 (5 bases). The CDR3 loop spans 15 amino acids. Germline V gene data show CDR1 as SEHNR and CDR2 as FQNEAQ (reference sequence). The V end lost 1 base, the J end lost 0 bases, and 9 bases lay between the germline ends. The CDR3 sequence is CASSLGGGPNYGYTF. The DNA of the CDR3 is TGTGCCAGCAGCTTAGGCGGGGGACCTAACTATGGCTACACCTTC.

This clone occurred a few times. The rearrangement uses TRBV9 and TRBJ2-1; 9 positions agree with TRBD2. The germline V gene has CDR1 SGDLS and CDR2 YYNGEE. J gave up 7 bases and V 2 bases, and 7 bases lay outside the gene matches. The CDR3 covers 15 residues. The CDR3 region is CASSVVAGGPNEQFF. The CDR3, as DNA: TGTGCCAGCAGCGTCGTGGCGGGAGGGCCTAATGAGCAGTTCTTC.